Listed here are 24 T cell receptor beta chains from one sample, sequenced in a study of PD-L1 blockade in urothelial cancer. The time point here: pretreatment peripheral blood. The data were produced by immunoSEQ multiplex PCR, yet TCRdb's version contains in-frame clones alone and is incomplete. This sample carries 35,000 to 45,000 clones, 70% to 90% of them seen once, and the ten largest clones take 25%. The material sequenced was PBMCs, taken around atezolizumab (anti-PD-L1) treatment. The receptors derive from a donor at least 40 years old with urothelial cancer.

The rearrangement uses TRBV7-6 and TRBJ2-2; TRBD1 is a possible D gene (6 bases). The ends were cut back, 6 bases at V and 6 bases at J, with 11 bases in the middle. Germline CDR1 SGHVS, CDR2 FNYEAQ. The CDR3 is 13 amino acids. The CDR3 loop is CASSTQGSGELFF. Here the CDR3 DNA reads TGTGCCAGCAGTACACAGGGCTCCGGGGAGCTGTTTTTT.

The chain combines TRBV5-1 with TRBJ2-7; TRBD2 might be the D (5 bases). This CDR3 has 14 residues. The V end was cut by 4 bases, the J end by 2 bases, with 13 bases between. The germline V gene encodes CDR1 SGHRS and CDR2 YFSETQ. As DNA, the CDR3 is TGCGCCAGCAGCAGCCCAGAGACTACCTACGAGCAGTACTTC. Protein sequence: CASSSPETTYEQYF.

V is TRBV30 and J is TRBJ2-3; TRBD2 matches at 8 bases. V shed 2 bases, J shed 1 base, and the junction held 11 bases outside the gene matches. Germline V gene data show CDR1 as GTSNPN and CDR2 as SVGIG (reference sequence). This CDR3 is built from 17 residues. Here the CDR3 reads CAWSTPLAAPRTDTQYF. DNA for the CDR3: TGTGCCTGGAGTACCCCACTAGCGGCCCCCCGCACAGATACGCAGTATTTT.

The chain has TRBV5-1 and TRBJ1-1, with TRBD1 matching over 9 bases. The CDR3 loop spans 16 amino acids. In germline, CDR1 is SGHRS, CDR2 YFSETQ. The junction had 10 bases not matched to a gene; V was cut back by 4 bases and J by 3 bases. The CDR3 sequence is CASSPGTGKMYTEAFF. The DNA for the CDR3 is TGCGCCAGCAGCCCCGGGACAGGGAAGATGTACACTGAAGCTTTCTTT.

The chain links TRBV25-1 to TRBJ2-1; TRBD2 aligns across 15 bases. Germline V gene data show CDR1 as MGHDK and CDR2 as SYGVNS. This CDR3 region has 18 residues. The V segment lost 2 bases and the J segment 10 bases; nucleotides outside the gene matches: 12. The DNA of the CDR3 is TGTGCCAGCAGTGAAGGACTAGCGGGAGGGCCGGCACTGGAGGAGCAGTTCTTC. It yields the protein CASSEGLAGGPALEEQFF.

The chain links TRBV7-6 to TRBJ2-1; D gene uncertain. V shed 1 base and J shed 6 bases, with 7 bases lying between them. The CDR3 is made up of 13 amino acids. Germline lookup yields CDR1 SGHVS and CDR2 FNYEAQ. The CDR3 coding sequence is TGTGCCAGCAGCTTAGGGCTAGGCAATGAGCAGTTCTTC. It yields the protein CASSLGLGNEQFF.

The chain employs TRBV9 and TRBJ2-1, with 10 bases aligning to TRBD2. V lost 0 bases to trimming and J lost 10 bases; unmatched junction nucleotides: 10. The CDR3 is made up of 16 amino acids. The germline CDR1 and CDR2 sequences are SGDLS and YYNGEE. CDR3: CASSVGLAGAPGEQFF. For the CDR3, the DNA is TGTGCCAGCAGCGTAGGGCTAGCGGGGGCCCCGGGGGAGCAGTTCTTC.

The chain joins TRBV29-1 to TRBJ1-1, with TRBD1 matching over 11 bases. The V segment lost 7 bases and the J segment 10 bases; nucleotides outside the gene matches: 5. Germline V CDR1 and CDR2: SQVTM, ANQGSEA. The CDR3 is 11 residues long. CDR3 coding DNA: TGCAGCGCCAGGACAGGGGGCATAGCTTTCTTT. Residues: CSARTGGIAFF.

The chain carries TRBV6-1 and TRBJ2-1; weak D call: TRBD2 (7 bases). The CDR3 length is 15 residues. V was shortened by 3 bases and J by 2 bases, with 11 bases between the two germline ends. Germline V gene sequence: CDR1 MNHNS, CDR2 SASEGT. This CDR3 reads CASSEGGGPYNEQFF. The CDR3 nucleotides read TGTGCCAGCAGTGAGGGGGGGGGCCCCTACAATGAGCAGTTCTTC.

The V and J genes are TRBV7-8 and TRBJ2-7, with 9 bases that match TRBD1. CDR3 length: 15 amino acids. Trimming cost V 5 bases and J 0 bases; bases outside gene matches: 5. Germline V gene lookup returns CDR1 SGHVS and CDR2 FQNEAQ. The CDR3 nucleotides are TGTGCCAGCAGCGCTTTACAGGGGGCCTCCTACGAGCAGTACTTC. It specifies CASSALQGASYEQYF.

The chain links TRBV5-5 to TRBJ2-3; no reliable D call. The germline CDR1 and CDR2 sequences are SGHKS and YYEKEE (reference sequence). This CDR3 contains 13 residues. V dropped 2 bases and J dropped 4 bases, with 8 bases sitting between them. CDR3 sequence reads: CASSFSSADTQYF. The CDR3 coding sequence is TGTGCCAGCAGCTTTTCGTCCGCAGATACGCAGTATTTT.

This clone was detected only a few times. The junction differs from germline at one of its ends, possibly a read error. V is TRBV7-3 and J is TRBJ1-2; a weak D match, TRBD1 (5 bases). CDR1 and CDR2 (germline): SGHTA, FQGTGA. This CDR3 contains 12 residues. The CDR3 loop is CARGGDGYGYTF. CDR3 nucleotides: TGCGCCCGGGGGGGTGACGGCTATGGCTACACCTTC.

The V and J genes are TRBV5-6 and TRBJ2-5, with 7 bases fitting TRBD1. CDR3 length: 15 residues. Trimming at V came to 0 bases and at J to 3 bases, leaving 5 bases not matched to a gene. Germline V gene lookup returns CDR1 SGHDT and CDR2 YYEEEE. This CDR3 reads CASSLEGAGKETQYF. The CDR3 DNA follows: TGTGCCAGCAGCTTGGAGGGGGCTGGGAAAGAGACCCAGTACTTC.

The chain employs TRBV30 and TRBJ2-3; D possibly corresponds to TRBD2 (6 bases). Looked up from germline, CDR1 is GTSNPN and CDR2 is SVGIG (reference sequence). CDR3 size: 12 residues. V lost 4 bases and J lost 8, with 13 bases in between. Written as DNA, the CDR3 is TGTGCCTGGAAGCAGGGACTGCGTACGCAGTATTTT. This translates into CAWKQGLRTQYF. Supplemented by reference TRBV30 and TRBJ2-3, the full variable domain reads SQTIHQWPATLVQPVGSPLSLECTVEGTSNPNLYWYRQAAGRGLQLLFYSVGIGQISSEVPQNLSASRPQDRQFILSSKKLLLSDSGFYLCAWKQGLRTQYFGPGTRLTVL.

The chain's CDR3 is CASLVKERELDEQYF. In DNA, the CDR3 is TGTGCCAGCTTGGTGAAGGAGCGGGAGTTGGACGAGCAGTACTTC. The chain carries TRBV21-1 and TRBJ2-7; whether TRBD2, the table's D call, matches the DNA was not checked. TRBV21-1 is marked as a pseudogene. This CDR3 comprises 15 residues.

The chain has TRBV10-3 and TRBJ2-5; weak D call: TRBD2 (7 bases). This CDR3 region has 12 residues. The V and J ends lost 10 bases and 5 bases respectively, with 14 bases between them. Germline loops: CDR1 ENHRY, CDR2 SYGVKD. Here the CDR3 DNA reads TGTGCCAGTCGGGGGGCCCGGGAGACCCAGTACTTC. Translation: CASRGARETQYF.

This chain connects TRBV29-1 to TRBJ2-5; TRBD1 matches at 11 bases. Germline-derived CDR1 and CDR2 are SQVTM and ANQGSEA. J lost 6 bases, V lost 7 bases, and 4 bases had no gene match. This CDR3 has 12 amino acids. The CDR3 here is CSGGTGGKTQYF. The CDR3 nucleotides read TGCAGCGGGGGGACAGGGGGAAAGACCCAGTACTTC.

In nucleotides, the CDR3 is TGTGCCACCAGCACACGACAGGGGGGCGATGAGCAGTTCTTC. This gives the protein CATSTRQGGDEQFF. The chain recombines TRBV15 with TRBJ2-1; 9 bases fit TRBD1. The V and J ends lost 4 bases and 8 bases, in that order; junction bases with no gene match: 6. CDR1 and CDR2 from the germline V gene are LNHNV and YYDKDF (reference sequence). CDR3 length equals 14 residues. The variable domain in full, completed from reference TRBV15 and TRBJ2-1, reads DAMVIQNPRYQVTQFGKPVTLSCSQTLNHNVMYWYQQKSSQAPKLLFHYYDKDFNNEADTPDNFQSRRPNTSFCFLDIRSPGLGDTAMYLCATSTRQGGDEQFFGPGTRLTVL.

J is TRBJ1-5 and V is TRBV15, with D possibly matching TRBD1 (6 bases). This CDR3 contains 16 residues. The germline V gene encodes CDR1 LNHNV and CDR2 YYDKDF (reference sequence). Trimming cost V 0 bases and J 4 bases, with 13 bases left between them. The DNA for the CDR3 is TGTGCCACCAGCAGAGATTTTGGGGGCGGAAATCAGCCCCAGCATTTT. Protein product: CATSRDFGGGNQPQHF. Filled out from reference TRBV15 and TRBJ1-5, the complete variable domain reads DAMVIQNPRYQVTQFGKPVTLSCSQTLNHNVMYWYQQKSSQAPKLLFHYYDKDFNNEADTPDNFQSRRPNTSFCFLDIRSPGLGDTAMYLCATSRDFGGGNQPQHFGDGTRLSIL.

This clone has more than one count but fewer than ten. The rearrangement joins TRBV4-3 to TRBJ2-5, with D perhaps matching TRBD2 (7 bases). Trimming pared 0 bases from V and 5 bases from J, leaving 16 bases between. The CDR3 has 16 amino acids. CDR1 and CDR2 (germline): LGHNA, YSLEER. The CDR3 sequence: CASSQEEGGGTETQYF. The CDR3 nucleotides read TGCGCCAGCAGCCAAGAAGAGGGGGGAGGGACGGAGACCCAGTACTTC.

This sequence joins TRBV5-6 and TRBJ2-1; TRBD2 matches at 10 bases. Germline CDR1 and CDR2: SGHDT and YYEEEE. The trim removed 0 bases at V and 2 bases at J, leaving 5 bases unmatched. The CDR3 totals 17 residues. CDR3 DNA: TGTGCCAGCAGCTTGGGAACTAGCGGGACAACCTACAATGAGCAGTTCTTC. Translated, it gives CASSLGTSGTTYNEQFF.

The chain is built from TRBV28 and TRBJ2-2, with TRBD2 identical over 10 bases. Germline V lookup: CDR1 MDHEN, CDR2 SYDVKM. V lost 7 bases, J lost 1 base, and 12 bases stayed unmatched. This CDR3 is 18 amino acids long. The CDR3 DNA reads TGTGCCAGCAAGCTCCGCCCTAGCGGGAGTCGGAACACCGGGGAGCTGTTTTTT. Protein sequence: CASKLRPSGSRNTGELFF. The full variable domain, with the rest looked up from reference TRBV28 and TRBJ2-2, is DVKVTQSSRYLVKRTGEKVFLECVQDMDHENMFWYRQDPGLGLRLIYFSYDVKMKEKGDIPEGYSVSREKKERFSLILESASTNQTSMYLCASKLRPSGSRNTGELFFGEGSRLTVL.

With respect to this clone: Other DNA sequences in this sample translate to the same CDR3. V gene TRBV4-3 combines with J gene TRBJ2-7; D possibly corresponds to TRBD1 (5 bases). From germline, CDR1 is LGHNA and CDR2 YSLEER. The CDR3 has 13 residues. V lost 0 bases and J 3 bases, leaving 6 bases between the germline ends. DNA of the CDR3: TGCGCCAGCAGCCAAGACCAGGGCTACGAGCAGTACTTC. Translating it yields CASSQDQGYEQYF.

The CDR3 nucleotides read TGTGCCAGCGGTCGTATGGGGCCCGAAAATGAAAAACTGTTTTTT. This translates into CASGRMGPENEKLFF. The V gene is TRBV6-5, the J gene TRBJ1-4, with D possibly TRBD1 on 5 matching bases. V gave up 8 bases and J gave up 5 bases, with 18 bases separating them. CDR1 MNHEY and CDR2 SVGAGI come from the germline V gene. The CDR3 is 15 amino acids.